This is a list of T cell receptor beta chains from one sample in a study of glioma-infiltrating T cells after dendritic cell vaccination. The repertoire was sequenced with immunoSEQ multiplex PCR; TCRdb's copy has only in-frame clones and lacks some. This table holds some 10,000 clones, around 84% found once. The input for sequencing was blood, taken after dendritic cell vaccination. These receptor sequences come from a human donor with glioblastoma. Each CDR3 is given with its conserved first and last residue. The D gene is left open where the match is weak. Some rows mark clone size as missing; the rest say once, few, many or name a class of expanded clone.

NA,TRBV27,TRBJ1-2,NA,TGTGCCAGCATCGAGCAGCGCCACTATGGCTACACCTTC,CASIEQRHYGYTF
once,TRBV11-2,TRBJ2-7,NA,TGTGCCAGCAGCCAATCAAGGTTACAGGGTTACGAGCAGTACTTC,CASSQSRLQGYEQYF
NA,TRBV25-1,TRBJ1-4,NA,TGTGCCAGCAGTGGGGGGGGTCATGAAAAACTGTTTTTT,CASSGGGHEKLFF
NA,TRBV6-1,TRBJ2-7,NA,TGTGCCAGCATGGACTTAACTCAGTACGAGCAGTACTTC,CASMDLTQYEQYF
NA,TRBV20-1,TRBJ1-2,NA,TGCAGTGCCCTACAGGAAGCTGGCTACACCTTC,CSALQEAGYTF
NA,TRBV11-3,TRBJ2-1,NA,TGTGCCAGCAGCTTAGCCTTGAGCTCCTACAATGAGCAGTTCTTC,CASSLALSSYNEQFF
few,TRBV27,TRBJ2-1,TRBD2,TGTGCCAGCAGTCCCGGGGCTAGCGGGGCCTTCTGGGACCCTTACAATGAGCAGTTCTTC,CASSPGASGAFWDPYNEQFF
NA,TRBV7-9,TRBJ1-1,NA,TGTGCCAGCAGCTTAGAAGCGAACACTGAAGCTTTCTTT,CASSLEANTEAFF
few,TRBV4-1,TRBJ2-1,TRBD2,TGCGCCAGCAGCCCCCCTCTGCGGGAGGCCGCCTCCTACAATGAGCAGTTCTTC,CASSPPLREAASYNEQFF
NA,TRBV19,TRBJ2-2,NA,TGTGCCAGTAGTATAGCTCCGTGGAACACCGGGGAGCTGTTTTTT,CASSIAPWNTGELFF
NA,TRBV7-9,TRBJ2-5,TRBD2,TGTGCCAGCAGCGGCGCTAGCGGGAAGGAGACCCAGTACTTC,CASSGASGKETQYF
NA,TRBV6-5,TRBJ1-2,NA,TGTGCCAGCAGTCCCGACCCCCGGGTCTATGGCTACACCTTC,CASSPDPRVYGYTF
NA,TRBV15,TRBJ1-4,TRBD1,TGTGCCACCAGCACAGGGACAGCTAATGAAAAACTGTTTTTT,CATSTGTANEKLFF
NA,TRBV5-4,TRBJ2-5,NA,TGTGCCAGCAGCTGGCTGGCGGCCCACCAAGAGACCCAGTACTTC,CASSWLAAHQETQYF
NA,TRBV9,TRBJ2-7,NA,TGTGCCAGCAGCATGGGGACTTTGGCCTACGAGCAGTACTTC,CASSMGTLAYEQYF
once,TRBV15,TRBJ2-1,TRBD2,TGTGCCACCAGCGCTAGCGGGAGCTCCTACAATGAGCAGTTCTTC,CATSASGSSYNEQFF
NA,TRBV19,TRBJ1-5,NA,TGTGCCAGTAGTATATTGGGGGGTAATCAGCCCCAGCATTTT,CASSILGGNQPQHF
NA,TRBV11-3,TRBJ2-3,NA,TGTGCCAGCAGCTTAGGTTTTCTAGATACGCAGTATTTT,CASSLGFLDTQYF
NA,TRBV10-3,TRBJ2-3,NA,TGTGCCATCACCAACTACGCGGCAGATACGCAGTATTTT,CAITNYAADTQYF
NA,TRBV7-2,TRBJ2-5,TRBD1,TGTGCCAGCAGCTTAGCAAGGGGGCGCGAAGAGACCCAGTACTTC,CASSLARGREETQYF
few,TRBV12-5,TRBJ2-3,TRBD1,TGTGCTAGTGGTTTGTCCCGGACAGGGGCAAGCACAGATACGCAGTATTTT,CASGLSRTGASTDTQYF
NA,TRBV5-1,TRBJ2-7,TRBD1,TGCGCCAGCAGCTTGGGGGACAGAAACCTCTACGAGCAGTACTTC,CASSLGDRNLYEQYF
NA,TRBV12-2,TRBJ2-2,NA,TGTGCAAGTCGCTTCGCAGGGACTTTCGGGGAGCTGTTTTTT,CASRFAGTFGELFF
NA,TRBV5-4,TRBJ2-7,NA,TGTGCCAGCAGCCCGAACGGTGGAGGGGGCGCAGGCGCCTACGAGCAGTACTTC,CASSPNGGGGAGAYEQYF
once,TRBV20-1,TRBJ1-1,NA,TGCAGTGCCTATCCTGAAGCTTTCTTT,CSAYPEAFF
NA,TRBV7-9,TRBJ1-2,TRBD1,TGTGCCAGCAGCTTAGTAGGTCAGGGGGCGAGAGGCTACACCTTC,CASSLVGQGARGYTF
NA,TRBV5-1,TRBJ1-1,NA,TGCGCCAGCAGCCAGAGGGGGGGCACTGAAGCTTTCTTT,CASSQRGGTEAFF
NA,TRBV2,TRBJ1-2,TRBD1,TGTGCCACTGGTAGGGCAGGACAGGGGCATGGCTACACCTTC,CATGRAGQGHGYTF
NA,TRBV5-1,TRBJ2-1,TRBD2,TGCGCCAGCAGCTCGCTATTGCGGGAGAATGAGCAGTTCTTC,CASSSLLRENEQFF
NA,TRBV6-4,TRBJ2-2,TRBD2,TGTGCCAGCAGTGACTCGACTAGCGGGAGCACCGGGGAGCTGTTTTTT,CASSDSTSGSTGELFF
NA,TRBV30,TRBJ2-4,NA,TGTGCCTGGAGTGTCACAGGGAACATTCAGTACTTC,CAWSVTGNIQYF
NA,TRBV11-1,TRBJ2-1,NA,TGTGCCAGCAGCTTAACTAATGAGCAGTTCTTC,CASSLTNEQFF
few,TRBV11-3,TRBJ2-7,NA,TGTGCCAGCAGCCCACGAGGATGGGGCCTTTACGAGCAGTACTTC,CASSPRGWGLYEQYF
once,TRBV5-6,TRBJ2-3,TRBD2,TGTGCCAGCAGCTCGGGACTAGCGGGAGAGGCAGATACGCAGTATTTT,CASSSGLAGEADTQYF
NA,TRBV4-1,TRBJ2-1,TRBD1,TGCGCCAGCAGCCAAGACGACAGGGGGAGTTACAATGAGCAGTTCTTC,CASSQDDRGSYNEQFF
NA,TRBV30,TRBJ2-1,TRBD2,TGTGCCTGGAGTGGCCTAGCGGGAGTTACCTACAATGAGCAGTTCTTC,CAWSGLAGVTYNEQFF
once,TRBV10-3,TRBJ2-3,TRBD2,TGTGCCACCACGAGGGGACTAGCGGGAGCAGATACGCAGTATTTT,CATTRGLAGADTQYF
NA,TRBV18,TRBJ1-1,NA,TGTGCCAGCTCACCACTCTTTAAGTCGGGGGGGACTGAAGCTTTCTTT,CASSPLFKSGGTEAFF
NA,TRBV9,TRBJ1-4,NA,TGTGCCAGCAGCACCCGACAGGCCCGGGGTGAAAAACTGTTTTTT,CASSTRQARGEKLFF
NA,TRBV18,TRBJ1-2,NA,TGTGCCAGCTCACCACCGGGGGCCAGCTATGGCTACACCTTC,CASSPPGASYGYTF
NA,TRBV7-6,TRBJ1-3,NA,TGTGCCAGCAGACCTCGCAACCTAGAATCTGGAAACACCATATATTTT,CASRPRNLESGNTIYF
NA,TRBV7-2,TRBJ2-1,TRBD2,TGTGCCAGCAGCTTAAACGGCGGGAGTTATGAGCAGTTCTTC,CASSLNGGSYEQFF
NA,TRBV18,TRBJ2-6,TRBD2,TGTGCCAGCTCACCAAGGGTCCCAGCGGATAGCGGGAGTGTTTCCTGTTTTGGGGCCAACGTCCTGACTTTC,CASSPRVPADSGSVSCFGANVLTF
once,TRBV5-1,TRBJ2-1,NA,TGCGCCAGCAGCTTCGGGGGAGGCTCCTACAATGAGCAGTTCTTC,CASSFGGGSYNEQFF
NA,TRBV2,TRBJ2-7,TRBD2,TGTGCCAGCAGTGACCCGGGAGGCCCTTCCTACGAGCAGTACTTC,CASSDPGGPSYEQYF
once,TRBV4-1,TRBJ2-1,NA,TGCGCCAGCAGCCAACGAATACTAGCCCTCAGTAAGTACAATGAGCAGTTCTTC,CASSQRILALSKYNEQFF
NA,TRBV7-3,TRBJ2-7,NA,TGTGCCAGCAGCTTAAAGTCAGGGCTCGAGCAGTACTTC,CASSLKSGLEQYF
NA,TRBV11-2,TRBJ1-2,TRBD1,TGTGCCAGCAGCCCCCGGACAGGGAGGAACTATGGCTACACCTTC,CASSPRTGRNYGYTF
NA,TRBV5-6,TRBJ2-1,NA,TGTGCCAGCAGTTCAGGAGGAGGGGATGAGCAGTTCTTC,CASSSGGGDEQFF
NA,TRBV5-6,TRBJ2-5,TRBD1,TGTGCCAGCAGCTCAACCGGGACAGTCGGCCAAGAGACCCAGTACTTC,CASSSTGTVGQETQYF
NA,TRBV29-1,TRBJ2-5,TRBD1,TGCAGCGTTGAAGCAGACAGGGGCCGTTCGGAGACCCAGTACTTC,CSVEADRGRSETQYF
NA,TRBV6-5,TRBJ2-7,NA,TGTGCCAGCAGTTACCAAACAAACGAGCAGTACTTC,CASSYQTNEQYF
NA,TRBV29-1,TRBJ2-1,TRBD2,TGCAGCGTTGAGCGGGGGACCGGCCCCAGCTCCTACAATGAGCAGTTCTTC,CSVERGTGPSSYNEQFF
few,TRBV5-1,TRBJ2-1,TRBD2,TGCGCCAGCAGCTTGGCAGCGGGAGAGCGGGAGCAGTTCTTC,CASSLAAGEREQFF
NA,TRBV7-2,TRBJ2-1,TRBD2,TGTGCCAGCAGCTTAACTAGCGGGAGCCACAATGAGCAGTTCTTC,CASSLTSGSHNEQFF
NA,TRBV6-1,TRBJ2-7,TRBD1,TGTGCCAGTGGACAGGGGGGTTACGAGCAGTACTTC,CASGQGGYEQYF
NA,TRBV6-5,TRBJ1-1,TRBD1,TGTGCCAGCAGTTCGGACAGGATGAAGAACACTGAAGCTTTCTTT,CASSSDRMKNTEAFF
NA,TRBV6-1,TRBJ1-5,NA,TGTGCCAGCAGTGATTACAGGTCCAATCAGCCCCAGCATTTT,CASSDYRSNQPQHF
NA,TRBV6-7,TRBJ2-7,NA,TGTGCCAGCAGCAACTTCCAGGGCTCCTACGAGCAGTACTTC,CASSNFQGSYEQYF